What follows describes a single T cell receptor beta chain. Its matching antigen is unknown. TRB was amplified from about 250-500 ng of blood genomic DNA. The data were taken from a study of T and B cells in COVID-19 patients. Study-level background: Of some 20 active-infection patients, 15 to 18 carried comorbidities linked to unfavorable COVID-19 outcome.

This CDR3 has 13 amino acids. V lost 5 bases to trimming and J lost 4 bases, with 11 bases between them. Germline lookup yields CDR1 DFQATT and CDR2 SNEGSKA (reference sequence). Study outcomes and limitations: Highly clonal in active COVID-19, TRB repertoires exceeded healthy-donor diversity and richness at recovery. The recovered cohort had under 3,000 exclusive TCR clusters, including around 34 low generation probability clusters.

TRB rearrangements were amplified by multiplex PCR with BIOMED2 TRB-A/B primers. A single record per CDR3 protein comes from TCRdb applying MiXCR to the multiplex PCR reads. The sample contains around 15,000 distinct CDR3 sequences, about 29% of which appear only once. This receptor was identified in a human donor who had recovered from COVID-19. Sequenced input: blood. The V and J genes are TRBV20-1 and TRBJ1-4, with D possibly being TRBD1 (6 bases). This CDR3 is CSASRTVNEKLFF. The CDR3 DNA follows: TGCAGTGCTTCTCGGACAGTTAATGAAAAACTGTTTTTT.